These T cell receptor beta chains were read from a single sample in a study of shared clonotypes between healthy human individuals. Method: immunoSEQ multiplex PCR; TCRdb's copy keeps in-frame clones and lacks some. Of roughly 2.1 million clones in the sample, approximately 94% were seen once. Sequencing input: naive CD8+ T cells from PBMCs. These receptors were taken from a young man in good health. Some clones in this sample may be carry-over from other donors' samples. Each CDR3 is given with its conserved first and last residue. A D gene is named only where the DNA matches it firmly. Not all rows give a size; the values are once, few, many and, for expanded clones, a class.

V	J	size	D	CDR3	DNA
TRBV9	TRBJ2-4	-	TRBD1	CASSEEQGSVNIQYF	TGTGCCAGCAGCGAGGAACAGGGGTCGGTAAACATTCAGTACTTC
TRBV27	TRBJ2-7	-	-	CASSLKGLAYEQYF	TGTGCCAGCAGTTTAAAAGGGTTAGCCTACGAGCAGTACTTC
TRBV29-1	TRBJ1-2	-	-	CSVFVWDNFNYGYTF	TGCAGCGTTTTCGTTTGGGACAATTTTAACTATGGCTACACCTTC
TRBV6-1	TRBJ2-1	-	-	CASSLQGTYNEQFF	TGTGCCAGCAGCCTACAGGGCACCTACAATGAGCAGTTCTTC
TRBV5-1	TRBJ2-7	-	-	CASNAGHEQYF	TGCGCCAGCAACGCGGGGCACGAGCAGTACTTC
TRBV13	TRBJ2-7	-	-	CASSLGNQGYEQYF	TGTGCCAGCAGCTTAGGGAATCAGGGCTACGAGCAGTACTTC
TRBV11-2	TRBJ2-7	-	-	CASSLGVSYTYEQYF	TGTGCCAGCAGCTTAGGGGTGAGCTATACCTACGAGCAGTACTTC
TRBV6-1	TRBJ2-5	-	-	CASLSDEKTQYF	TGTGCCAGCTTGTCTGACGAAAAGACCCAGTACTTC
TRBV19	TRBJ2-7	-	-	CASSPGRVGYEQYF	TGTGCCAGTAGCCCGGGCAGAGTGGGCTACGAGCAGTACTTC
TRBV27	TRBJ1-4	-	-	CASSPPPTRERYEKLFF	TGTGCCAGCAGTCCCCCCCCCACCAGGGAGAGGTATGAAAAACTGTTTTTT
TRBV6-5	TRBJ2-7	-	TRBD1	CASRDRGHSEQYF	TGTGCCAGCCGGGACAGGGGACATAGCGAGCAGTACTTC
TRBV10-3	TRBJ1-2	-	TRBD1	CAISVKGTANYGYTF	TGTGCCATCAGTGTAAAGGGGACAGCTAACTATGGCTACACCTTC
TRBV7-8	TRBJ2-7	-	TRBD1	CASSLKQGVSYEQYF	TGTGCCAGCAGCTTAAAGCAGGGGGTCTCCTACGAGCAGTACTTC
TRBV11-2	TRBJ2-1	-	-	CASRTGTHYGDEQFF	TGTGCCAGCAGGACCGGGACCCACTATGGCGATGAGCAGTTCTTC
TRBV7-6	TRBJ2-1	once	TRBD2	CASSSQLGLAGGHNEQFF	TGTGCCAGCAGCTCCCAACTGGGGCTAGCGGGAGGTCACAATGAGCAGTTCTTC
TRBV5-1	TRBJ2-1	once	TRBD1	CASSYPGTGGLSYNEQFF	TGCGCCAGCAGCTACCCCGGGACAGGTGGCCTCTCCTACAATGAGCAGTTCTTC
TRBV29-1	TRBJ2-1	-	TRBD2	CSVSGGSYNEQFF	TGCAGCGTTTCGGGAGGCTCCTACAATGAGCAGTTCTTC
TRBV5-1	TRBJ1-1	-	-	CASSRDPGTEAFF	TGCGCCAGCAGCCGCGACCCGGGGACTGAAGCTTTCTTT
TRBV9	TRBJ2-1	once	TRBD1	CASSLWTGSGPDEQFF	TGTGCCAGCAGCTTGTGGACAGGGAGTGGTCCCGATGAGCAGTTCTTC
TRBV7-2	TRBJ2-2	-	-	CASSFYRDAGELFF	TGTGCCAGCAGCTTCTACCGGGACGCCGGGGAGCTGTTTTTT
TRBV28	TRBJ2-7	-	TRBD2	CASKRGLLAEKEASYEQYF	TGTGCCAGCAAGCGGGGGTTACTAGCGGAAAAGGAAGCCTCCTACGAGCAGTACTTC
TRBV6-5	TRBJ1-1	-	TRBD1	CASSLDRVAFF	TGTGCCAGCAGCCTGGACAGGGTGGCTTTCTTT
TRBV7-8	TRBJ2-7	-	-	CASSLGASASYEQYF	TGTGCCAGCAGCTTAGGGGCTAGCGCTTCCTACGAGCAGTACTTC
TRBV15	TRBJ2-5	-	-	CATSRATGLGETQYF	TGTGCCACCAGCAGAGCGACAGGCTTGGGAGAGACCCAGTACTTC
TRBV27	TRBJ1-1	-	-	CASRHDGGNTEAFF	TGTGCCAGCAGACATGATGGGGGGAACACTGAAGCTTTCTTT
TRBV7-9	TRBJ1-1	-	-	CASSFQTGENTEAFF	TGTGCCAGCAGCTTCCAGACAGGCGAGAACACTGAAGCTTTCTTT
TRBV5-1	TRBJ1-2	-	TRBD1	CASSSGQGFSYGYTF	TGCGCCAGCAGCTCGGGACAGGGGTTTTCCTATGGCTACACCTTC
TRBV13	TRBJ2-3	-	TRBD2	CASSSRTSGVTDTQYF	TGTGCCAGCAGCTCACGGACTAGCGGGGTCACAGATACGCAGTATTTT
TRBV6-5	TRBJ1-5	-	-	CASSSGGQPQHF	TGTGCCAGCAGCTCGGGGGGTCAGCCCCAGCATTTT
TRBV10-3	TRBJ2-1	-	-	CAISGATDAYNEQFF	TGTGCCATCAGTGGTGCGACAGACGCATACAATGAGCAGTTCTTC
TRBV2	TRBJ2-3	-	-	CASSTGESTDTQYF	TGTGCCAGCAGTACGGGAGAAAGCACAGATACGCAGTATTTT
TRBV9	TRBJ2-7	-	-	CASSVDGGGPYEQYF	TGTGCCAGCAGCGTAGACGGAGGGGGCCCCTACGAGCAGTACTTC
TRBV13	TRBJ2-5	-	-	CASSPKSGTKDAYQETQYF	TGTGCCAGCAGCCCCAAATCGGGGACAAAAGACGCCTACCAAGAGACCCAGTACTTC
TRBV29-1	TRBJ2-3	-	TRBD1	CSVEQRGDRLFTDTQYF	TGCAGCGTTGAACAAAGAGGGGACAGGCTGTTCACAGATACGCAGTATTTT
TRBV7-8	TRBJ2-2	-	-	CASSLVLDSNTGELFF	TGTGCCAGCAGCTTAGTTCTGGACAGTAACACCGGGGAGCTGTTTTTT
TRBV28	TRBJ1-5	-	-	CASSSIVGRGGISNQPQHF	TGTGCCAGCAGTTCAATCGTAGGTCGGGGGGGGATTAGCAATCAGCCCCAGCATTTT
TRBV7-3	TRBJ2-7	once	-	CASSLSGDGYEQYF	TGTGCCAGCAGCTTATCAGGGGATGGTTACGAGCAGTACTTC
TRBV7-8	TRBJ2-1	-	-	CASTPLATPGEQFF	TGTGCCAGCACCCCCCTAGCTACTCCCGGTGAGCAGTTCTTC
TRBV25-1	TRBJ2-1	-	-	CASSERGSYNEQFF	TGTGCCAGCAGTGAACGGGGGTCCTACAATGAGCAGTTCTTC
TRBV29-1	TRBJ2-1	-	TRBD2	CSVLAGFSYNEQFF	TGCAGCGTACTAGCGGGCTTCTCCTACAATGAGCAGTTCTTC
TRBV19	TRBJ2-4	few	-	CASSTPWREDGDIQYF	TGTGCCAGTAGTACCCCCTGGAGGGAAGACGGGGACATTCAGTACTTC
TRBV28	TRBJ2-3	-	TRBD2	CASSLAGGQTDTQYF	TGTGCCAGCAGTTTAGCGGGAGGGCAGACAGATACGCAGTATTTT
TRBV7-9	TRBJ1-5	-	-	CASSLDQAGPNQPQHF	TGTGCCAGCAGCTTAGATCAAGCAGGGCCTAATCAGCCCCAGCATTTT
TRBV9	TRBJ2-1	-	TRBD2	CASSETSGRYNEQFF	TGTGCCAGCAGCGAGACTAGCGGGAGGTATAATGAGCAGTTCTTC
TRBV19	TRBJ1-2	-	-	CASSGTGYHGYTF	TGTGCCAGTAGTGGCACAGGCTATCATGGCTACACCTTC
TRBV2	TRBJ1-4	-	-	CASSDIADSTDNEKLFF	TGTGCCAGCAGTGACATCGCGGATTCGACCGATAATGAAAAACTGTTTTTT
TRBV5-6	TRBJ2-2	-	-	CASGNRDTGELFF	TGTGCCAGCGGCAATCGGGACACCGGGGAGCTGTTTTTT
TRBV30	TRBJ2-3	-	-	CACPGPDHTDTQYF	TGTGCCTGCCCAGGACCGGACCACACAGATACGCAGTATTTT
TRBV13	TRBJ2-7	-	-	CASHRGDIDYEQYF	TGTGCCAGCCACCGGGGGGACATAGACTACGAGCAGTACTTC
TRBV27	TRBJ2-1	-	TRBD2	CASSWGWGEGQSEQFF	TGTGCCAGCAGTTGGGGTTGGGGGGAGGGTCAAAGTGAGCAGTTCTTC
TRBV27	TRBJ1-2	-	-	CASSHNREADHNYGYTF	TGTGCCAGCAGTCACAACAGGGAGGCAGATCATAACTATGGCTACACCTTC